This T cell receptor beta chain was retrieved from a study of control samples from healthy donors and cancer patients. Method: immunoSEQ multiplex PCR; TCRdb's copy keeps in-frame clones and lacks some. The profile covers 80,000 to 85,000 clones, with nearly 90% appearing a single time and more than 5.5% taken by the ten largest. Looked up from germline, CDR1 is SGHNT and CDR2 is YYREEE (reference sequence). V lost 2 bases to trimming and J lost 4 bases; unmatched junction nucleotides: 10. The CDR3 runs 16 residues. This chain connects TRBV5-4 to TRBJ2-3; 7 bases match TRBD1. The sequence was obtained from a woman between 45 and 65 years old in good health. Material for sequencing was blood. CDR3 sequence (DNA): TGTGCCAGCAGCTTAGGGGGCCAGGATCTTCCAGATACGCAGTATTTT. As protein: CASSLGGQDLPDTQYF.